Listed here are 14 T cell receptor beta chains from one sample, sequenced in a study of T cells in localized non-small cell lung cancer. Sequenced by immunoSEQ multiplex PCR; TCRdb stores in-frame clones only, minus some. Here the sample spans about 22,000 clones, 80% to 90% being singletons. Sequencing was performed on PBMCs, taken before any cancer treatment. Receptor source: a man between 40 and 75 years old with stage II squamous cell lung carcinoma.

This chain connects TRBV7-9 to TRBJ1-1; D is ambiguous. The CDR3 consists of 13 residues. V was clipped by 1 base and J by 11 bases, with 14 bases between them. Looked up from germline, CDR1 is SEHNR and CDR2 is FQNEAQ (reference sequence). The CDR3 here is CASSLVGDGSAFF. CDR3 nucleotide sequence: TGTGCCAGCAGCTTAGTGGGAGATGGGTCGGCTTTCTTT.

This clone showed up just once. The CDR3 sequence: CASRTTGGGETQYF. The CDR3 DNA is TGTGCCAGCAGAACTACAGGGGGCGGGGAGACCCAGTACTTC. The chain recombines TRBV6-5 with TRBJ2-5; 9 nucleotides agree with TRBD1. V was clipped by 6 bases and J by 5 bases; unmatched bases: 7. The CDR3 consists of 14 residues. Germline CDR1 MNHEY, CDR2 SVGAGI.

The genes are TRBV7-2 and TRBJ1-2; no clear D. CDR1 and CDR2 from the germline V gene are SGHTA and FQGNSA. This CDR3 is built from 14 residues. The V end lost 0 bases, the J end lost 4 bases, and 9 bases lay between the germline ends. The DNA for the CDR3 is TGTGCCAGCAGCTTAGCGGTCACCTCCTATGGCTACACCTTC. This codes for CASSLAVTSYGYTF.

CDR3 in DNA: TGCAGCCTCAAGACCCCGGGGAGCTCCTACAATGAGCAGTTCTTC. It translates to CSLKTPGSSYNEQFF. V and J are TRBV29-1 and TRBJ2-1; a weak D match, TRBD2 (5 bases). The CDR3 is made up of 15 amino acids. The V end was cut by 8 bases, the J end by 0 bases, with 17 bases between. Germline values: CDR1 SQVTM, CDR2 ANQGSEA.

The rearrangement joins TRBV27 to TRBJ1-3; weak D call: TRBD1 (5 bases). V lost 8 bases and J 2 bases, leaving 7 bases between the germline ends. CDR3 length equals 12 residues. Germline V lookup: CDR1 MNHEY, CDR2 SMNVEV (reference sequence). The CDR3 spells CASGTAGNTIYF. The CDR3, as DNA: TGTGCCAGCGGGACGGCTGGAAACACCATATATTTT.

V and J are TRBV7-9 and TRBJ1-5, with 10 nucleotides matching TRBD1. CDR3 length: 15 residues. V was clipped by 3 bases and J by 3 bases; unmatched bases: 2. Germline V gene lookup returns CDR1 SEHNR and CDR2 FQNEAQ (reference sequence). In DNA, the CDR3 is TGTGCCAGCAGCTTGACAGGGGGCAACAATCAGCCCCAGCATTTT. It codes for CASSLTGGNNQPQHF.

This rearrangement joins TRBV5-4 to TRBJ1-3, with D hard to call. V lost 0 bases and J 0 bases, leaving 13 bases between the germline ends. The germline gives CDR1 SGHNT, CDR2 YYREEE (reference sequence). There are 17 residues in the CDR3. As DNA, the CDR3 is TGTGCCAGCAGCTTGGAGGGCAGGCCGAGCTCTGGAAACACCATATATTTT. Its translation: CASSLEGRPSSGNTIYF.

This chain joins TRBV30 and TRBJ2-7; 7 bases map to TRBD1. CDR3 length: 14 residues. The V gene's germline CDR1 is GTSNPN and CDR2 SVGIG (reference sequence). The V gene end was trimmed by 0 bases and the J gene end by 6 bases; junction bases not matched to a gene: 8. The chain's CDR3 is CAWSVGVTGAEQYF. In DNA form, the CDR3 reads TGTGCCTGGAGTGTAGGGGTTACAGGGGCCGAGCAGTACTTC.

V is TRBV4-1 and J is TRBJ1-2; 11 bases match TRBD1. The length of the CDR3 is 16 residues. CDR1 is MGHRA, CDR2 YSYEKL, per germline. Germline trimming cut 1 base from V and 5 bases from J; bases unmatched to any gene: 6. The CDR3 spells CASSQADRGLRYGYTF. Here the CDR3 DNA reads TGCGCCAGCAGCCAAGCGGACAGGGGGCTTCGGTATGGCTACACCTTC.

The CDR3 is CASSPRLDTDTQYF. The CDR3 bases are TGTGCCAGCAGTCCTCGACTAGACACAGATACGCAGTATTTT. The rearrangement joins TRBV7-2 to TRBJ2-3; TRBD2 might be the D (6 bases). Germline V gene sequence: CDR1 SGHTA, CDR2 FQGNSA. The CDR3 loop spans 14 amino acids. Trimming removed 6 bases from V and 2 bases from J, with 12 bases in between.

The V gene is TRBV28, the J gene TRBJ1-5, with 8 bases fitting TRBD1. This CDR3 has 12 amino acids. The germline V gene encodes CDR1 MDHEN and CDR2 SYDVKM. V trimming: 8 bases; J trimming: 6 bases; junction bases outside the gene matches: 3. In DNA form, the CDR3 reads TGTGCCAGCCGGACAGGGCCTCAGCCCCAGCATTTT. Translating gives CASRTGPQPQHF. Full variable domain (remainder filled in from reference TRBV28 and TRBJ1-5): DVKVTQSSRYLVKRTGEKVFLECVQDMDHENMFWYRQDPGLGLRLIYFSYDVKMKEKGDIPEGYSVSREKKERFSLILESASTNQTSMYLCASRTGPQPQHFGDGTRLSIL.

The V and J genes are TRBV7-9 and TRBJ2-1; 8 bases match TRBD2. CDR1 and CDR2 from the germline V gene are SEHNR and FQNEAQ (reference sequence). Losses at the gene ends were 5 bases for V and 8 bases for J; bases not matched to a gene: 17. CDR3 size: 17 residues. The CDR3, as DNA: TGTGCCAGCAGCCACTCCTTGGGAGGACTAGCCTCCCATGAGCAGTTCTTC. Protein product: CASSHSLGGLASHEQFF.

The chain employs TRBV6-6 and TRBJ1-2; 8 positions agree with TRBD1. The CDR3 runs 16 residues. The junction had 7 bases not matched to a gene; V was cut back by 0 bases and J by 4 bases. Germline CDR1 and CDR2: MNHNY and SVGAGI (reference sequence). In DNA, the CDR3 is TGTGCCAGCAGTTACTCCTCCGCGGACAGGGCCTATGGCTACACCTTC. It is translated as CASSYSSADRAYGYTF.

This sequence joins TRBV7-9 and TRBJ2-7; 7 bases map to TRBD1. Germline loops: CDR1 SEHNR, CDR2 FQNEAQ (reference sequence). V was pared by 4 bases and J by 4 bases, with 1 base of the junction left unmatched. CDR3 length: 12 residues. This CDR3 is CASSWDSYEQYF. In DNA form, the CDR3 reads TGTGCCAGCAGCTGGGACAGTTACGAGCAGTACTTC.